This T cell receptor (beta chain) is drawn from a study of blood T cell repertoires in COVID-19 (dated by TCRdb to 2019 to 2021). Describing the broader study: Collaborator samples came from the United States, Italy and Spain and covered acute and convalescent phases of COVID-19. The material from the prospective study consisted of cDNA or gDNA derived from T cells, B-cell-depleted T cells, or PBMCs. Deeply sampled blood TCRbeta repertoires from subjects exposed to, actively infected with, or recovered from COVID-19 were included in the dataset. The repertoires were released in a freely available public database intended as a resource for research on the immune response to SARS-CoV-2. Samples came from the ongoing ImmuneRACE study (first 160 participants) plus 1,254 subjects from 6 global collaborators. A de-identified subject ID, COVID-19 status, age in years and sex were almost always included in the sample metadata. HLA class I and class II types, where available, came from metadata supplied by the sample provider rather than from assay-based typing.

One collaborating source in Seattle enrolled patients during active infection and followed them longitudinally through the course of disease. Whole blood was collected in K2EDTA tubes by collaborating institutions according to the institutions' own protocols. Collaborator samples were shipped for TCRbeta analysis as frozen whole blood, isolated PBMCs, or DNA extracted from either sample type. Spanning cysteine to phenylalanine, the CDR3 consists of 13 amino acids. Solely the CDR3 DNA is kept, with 39 bases framed from the first base. Based on the germline V gene (reference sequence), the CDR1 and CDR2 sequences are SGHNT and YYREEE. The germline ends are 7 bases apart after V is trimmed by 3 bases and J by 3 bases. TCRbeta CDR3 regions were amplified from genomic DNA using the immunoSEQ Assay, a bias-controlled multiplex PCR. The published analysis was carried out like this. The number of nucleated cells in each sample was estimated by amplification of reference gene primers within the assay. To quantify the absolute abundance of each unique TCRbeta CDR3 rearrangement, sequence reads were collapsed and filtered. For each sample, productive Simpson clonality was calculated by taking the square root of Simpson's diversity index across productive rearrangements. Held by TCRdb, this immuneACCESS table contains in-frame sequences only and omits some clones. Under half of the omission traces to an unresolved V gene where checked; the cause of the rest is unknown. From that table come the V and J calls and clone size; the DNA was used to work out D and trimming. The sample profile shows approximately 250,000 clones; over 75% of them were found once. The ten biggest clones cover approximately 5.1% of the sample.

A single count supports this clone. Its antigen remains unidentified. Base quality data are lacking; no much larger clone is found one base away. The paper's findings and limits, for the study overall: How much clinical and demographic metadata was included differed by source and by participant, and the metadata was provided uncurated.

This TCR came from a man aged 50 to 59 with COVID-19, enrolled during active disease. The sample was peripheral blood. Here the chain combines TRBV5-4 and TRBJ2-1; TRBD2 might be the D gene, on 5 matching bases. Here is the DNA: TGTGCCAGCAGCTCCGGGAACTACAATGAGCAGTTCTTC. Its translation is CASSSGNYNEQFF. The entire variable domain, with the stretches around the CDR3 drawn from the reference TRBV5-4 and TRBJ2-1 proteins, is ETGVTQSPTHLIKTRGQQVTLRCSSQSGHNTVSWYQQALGQGPQFIFQYYREEENGRGNFPPRFSGLQFPNYSSELNVNALELDDSALYLCASSSGNYNEQFFGPGTRLTVL.